This T cell receptor beta chain was obtained from a study of blood T cell repertoires in COVID-19. Study processing details: Estimated nucleated cell counts came from reference gene primer amplification. The repertoire was sequenced with immunoSEQ multiplex PCR; TCRdb's copy has only in-frame clones and lacks some. The V and J calls and the clone size are those of that table, but D and trimming were determined from the DNA. This sample has a few hundred thousand clones; about 90% occur once, and the top ten carry over 12%. Exposed enrollees had met someone with a PCR-confirmed or clinician-diagnosed COVID-19 case at some point within the 2 weeks before study entry. The CDR3 runs 13 residues. The V and J ends lost 5 bases and 3 bases respectively, with 10 bases between them. Germline assignment: CDR1 SGHTA and CDR2 FQGNSA. This clone was recorded a few times.

The sequenced material came from PBMCs or T cells enriched from blood (not recorded which). The chain is built from TRBV7-2 and TRBJ1-2; no definite D call. This receptor was identified in a man aged 25-45 years who had been exposed to COVID-19. The CDR3 DNA is TGTGCCAGCAGCCAAAATGTTGACTATGGCTACACCTTC. This encodes CASSQNVDYGYTF.